The clone carrying this TCR beta chain was detected only a few times. No antigen is known for it. The identical CDR3 is also encoded by other nucleotide sequences in the sample. The data originate from a study of shared clonotypes between healthy human individuals. Notes on the study in general: Clonotype sharing among donors likely depends on sequencing depth.

V lost 0 bases and J lost 6; bases outside the gene matches: 2. This CDR3 region has 13 residues. CDR1 SGDLS and CDR2 YYNGEE come from the germline V gene. Sorted subsets were amplified in replicate PCRs using 200 ng DNA, about 30,000 T cell genomes. Assay: immunoSEQ multiplex PCR; the TCRdb copy retains only in-frame clones and omits some. Seen here are some 980,000 clones, about three quarters observed once, and the top ten hold roughly 1.5%. The donors were adults (healthy and HIV-negative) with no recent acute infections or vaccinations. The chain employs TRBV9 and TRBJ1-2; 7 bases are shared with TRBD1. The specimen sequenced was memory CD4+ T cells sorted from blood. Subset of the sample: CD45RA-negative fraction. This sequence originates from a man between 18 and 29 years old in good health. The CDR3: CASSVDRGDGYTF. The CDR3 region has the DNA TGTGCCAGCAGCGTAGACAGGGGCGATGGCTACACCTTC.